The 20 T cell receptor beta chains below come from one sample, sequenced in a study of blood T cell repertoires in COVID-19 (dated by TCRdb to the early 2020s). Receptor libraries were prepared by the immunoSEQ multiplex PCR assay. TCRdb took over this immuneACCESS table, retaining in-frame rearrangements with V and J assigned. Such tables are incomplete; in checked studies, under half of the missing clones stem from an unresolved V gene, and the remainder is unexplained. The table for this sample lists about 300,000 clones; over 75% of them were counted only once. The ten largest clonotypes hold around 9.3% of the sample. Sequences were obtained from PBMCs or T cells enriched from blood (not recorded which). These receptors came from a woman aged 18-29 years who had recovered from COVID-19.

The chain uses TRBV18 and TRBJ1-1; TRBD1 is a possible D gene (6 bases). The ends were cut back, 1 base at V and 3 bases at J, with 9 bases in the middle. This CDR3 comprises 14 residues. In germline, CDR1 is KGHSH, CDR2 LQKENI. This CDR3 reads CASSPQGGDTEAFF. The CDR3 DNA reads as TGTGCCAGCTCACCACAGGGGGGGGACACTGAAGCTTTCTTT.

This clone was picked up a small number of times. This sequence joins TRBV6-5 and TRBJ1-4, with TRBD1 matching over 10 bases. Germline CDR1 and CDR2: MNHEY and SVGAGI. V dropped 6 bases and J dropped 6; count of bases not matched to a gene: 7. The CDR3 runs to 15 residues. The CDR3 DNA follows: TGTGCCAGCAGAAATACCGGGACAGGGGATGAAAAACTGTTTTTT. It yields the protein CASRNTGTGDEKLFF.

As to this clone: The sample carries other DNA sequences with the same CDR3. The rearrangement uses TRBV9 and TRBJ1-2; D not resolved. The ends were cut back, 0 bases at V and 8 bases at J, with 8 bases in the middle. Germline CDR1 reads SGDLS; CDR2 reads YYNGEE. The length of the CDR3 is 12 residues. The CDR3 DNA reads TGTGCCAGCAGCGTAGCAGGTCGCGGCTACACCTTC. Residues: CASSVAGRGYTF.

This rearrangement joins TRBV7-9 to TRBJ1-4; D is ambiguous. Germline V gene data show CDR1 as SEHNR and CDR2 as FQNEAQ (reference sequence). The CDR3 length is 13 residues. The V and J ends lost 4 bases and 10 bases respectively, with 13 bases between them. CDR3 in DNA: TGTGCCAGCAGCTCCGGACTCGTCTCAAAACTGTTTTTT. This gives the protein CASSSGLVSKLFF. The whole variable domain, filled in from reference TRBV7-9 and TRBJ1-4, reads DTGVSQNPRHKITKRGQNVTFRCDPISEHNRLYWYRQTLGQGPEFLTYFQNEAQLEKSRLLSDRFSAERPKGSFSTLEIQRTEQGDSAMYLCASSSGLVSKLFFGSGTQLSVL.

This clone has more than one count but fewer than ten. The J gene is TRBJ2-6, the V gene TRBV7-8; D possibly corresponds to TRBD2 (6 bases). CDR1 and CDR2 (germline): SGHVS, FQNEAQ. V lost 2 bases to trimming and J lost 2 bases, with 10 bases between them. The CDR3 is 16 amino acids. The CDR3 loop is CASSLRGLAGANVLTF. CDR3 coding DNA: TGTGCCAGCAGCTTACGGGGACTTGCTGGGGCCAACGTCCTGACTTTC.

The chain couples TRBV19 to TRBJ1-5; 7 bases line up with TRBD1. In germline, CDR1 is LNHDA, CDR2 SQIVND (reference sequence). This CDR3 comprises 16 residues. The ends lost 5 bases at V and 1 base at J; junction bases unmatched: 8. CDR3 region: CASSLAGGLSNQPQHF. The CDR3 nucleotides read TGTGCCAGTAGTCTCGCAGGGGGACTCAGCAATCAGCCCCAGCATTTT.

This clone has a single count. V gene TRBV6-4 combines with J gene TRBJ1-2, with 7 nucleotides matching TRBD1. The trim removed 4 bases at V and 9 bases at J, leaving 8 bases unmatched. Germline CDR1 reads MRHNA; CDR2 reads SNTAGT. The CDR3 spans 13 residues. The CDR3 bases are TGTGCCAGCAGTGGTACCACAGGGGATAGCTACACCTTC. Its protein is CASSGTTGDSYTF.

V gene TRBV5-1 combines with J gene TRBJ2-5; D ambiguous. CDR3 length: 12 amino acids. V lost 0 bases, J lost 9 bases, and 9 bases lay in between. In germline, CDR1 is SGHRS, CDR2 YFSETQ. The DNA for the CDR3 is TGCGCCAGCAGCTTGGATTTGGGCCCCCAGTACTTC. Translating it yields CASSLDLGPQYF.

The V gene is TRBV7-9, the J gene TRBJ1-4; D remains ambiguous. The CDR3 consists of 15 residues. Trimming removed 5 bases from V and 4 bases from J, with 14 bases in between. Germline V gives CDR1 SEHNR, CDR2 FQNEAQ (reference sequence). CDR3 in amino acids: CASSVGSSGNEKLFF. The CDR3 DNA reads TGTGCCAGCAGCGTGGGGAGTTCGGGTAATGAAAAACTGTTTTTT.

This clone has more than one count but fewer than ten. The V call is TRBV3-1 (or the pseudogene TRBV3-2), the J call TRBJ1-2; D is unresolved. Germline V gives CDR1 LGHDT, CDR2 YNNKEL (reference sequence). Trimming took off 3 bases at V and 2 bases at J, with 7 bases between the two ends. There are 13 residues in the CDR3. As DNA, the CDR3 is TGTGCCAGCAGCCAGCCACAGAACTATGGCTACACCTTC. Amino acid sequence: CASSQPQNYGYTF.

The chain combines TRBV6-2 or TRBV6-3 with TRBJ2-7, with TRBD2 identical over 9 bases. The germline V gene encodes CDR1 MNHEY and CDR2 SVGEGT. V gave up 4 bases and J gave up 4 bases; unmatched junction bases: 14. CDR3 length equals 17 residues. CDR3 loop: CASSLGRRGLALYEQYF. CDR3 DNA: TGTGCCAGCAGTTTGGGGCGCCGCGGACTAGCGTTATACGAGCAGTACTTC.

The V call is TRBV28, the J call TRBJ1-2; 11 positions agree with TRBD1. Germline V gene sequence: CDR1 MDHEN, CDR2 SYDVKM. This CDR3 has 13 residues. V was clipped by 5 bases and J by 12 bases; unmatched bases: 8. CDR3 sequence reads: CASSPGQGEVDTF. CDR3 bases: TGTGCCAGCAGTCCGGGACAGGGGGAGGTGGACACCTTC.

CDR3: CASSQGGLADGQTQYF. The CDR3 coding sequence is TGTGCCAGCAGCCAAGGGGGACTAGCGGACGGGCAGACCCAGTACTTC. The chain has TRBV3-1 (or the pseudogene TRBV3-2) and TRBJ2-5; TRBD2 aligns across 11 bases. V lost 1 base to trimming and J lost 6 bases; unmatched junction nucleotides: 7. Germline CDR1 LGHDT, CDR2 YNNKEL (reference sequence). This CDR3 has 16 amino acids.

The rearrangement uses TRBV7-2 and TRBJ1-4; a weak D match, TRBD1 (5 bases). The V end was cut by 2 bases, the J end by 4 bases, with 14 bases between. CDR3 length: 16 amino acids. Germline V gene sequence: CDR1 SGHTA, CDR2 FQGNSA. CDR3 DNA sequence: TGTGCCAGCAGCTTACAGCCACAGGCCCTTAATGAAAAACTGTTTTTT. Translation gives CASSLQPQALNEKLFF.

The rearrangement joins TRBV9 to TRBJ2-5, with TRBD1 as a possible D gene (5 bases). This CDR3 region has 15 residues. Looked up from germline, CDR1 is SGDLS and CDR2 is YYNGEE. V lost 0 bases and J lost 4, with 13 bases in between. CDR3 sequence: CASSVDLVDRETQYF. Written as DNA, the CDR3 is TGTGCCAGCAGCGTAGATTTGGTCGACAGAGAGACCCAGTACTTC.

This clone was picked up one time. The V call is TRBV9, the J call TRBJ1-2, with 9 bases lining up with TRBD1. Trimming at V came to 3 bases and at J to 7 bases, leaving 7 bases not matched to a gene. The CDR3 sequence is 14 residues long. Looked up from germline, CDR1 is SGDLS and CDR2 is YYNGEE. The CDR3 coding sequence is TGTGCCAGCAGCGGGGGACAGGGTTTGAGTGGCTACACCTTC. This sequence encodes CASSGGQGLSGYTF.

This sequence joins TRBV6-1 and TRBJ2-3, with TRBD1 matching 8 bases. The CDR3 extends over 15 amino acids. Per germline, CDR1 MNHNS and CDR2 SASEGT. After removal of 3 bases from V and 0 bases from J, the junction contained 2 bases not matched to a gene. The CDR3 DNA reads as TGTGCCAGCAGTGAGGACAGGGTTAGCACAGATACGCAGTATTTT. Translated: CASSEDRVSTDTQYF.

CDR3 DNA: TGTGCCAGCAGCTTACTAGCGGGGGTGGGCGGGGAGCTGTTTTTT. It is translated as CASSLLAGVGGELFF. The rearrangement uses TRBV7-8 and TRBJ2-2, with 10 bases that match TRBD2. Germline CDR1 reads SGHVS; CDR2 reads FQNEAQ. The J segment lost 7 bases and the V segment lost 2 bases, leaving 4 bases of the junction unmatched. The CDR3 loop spans 15 amino acids. The whole variable domain, filled in from reference TRBV7-8 and TRBJ2-2, reads GAGVSQSPRYKVAKRGQDVALRCDPISGHVSLFWYQQALGQGPEFLTYFQNEAQLDKSGLPSDRFFAERPEGSVSTLKIQRTQQEDSAVYLCASSLLAGVGGELFFGEGSRLTVL.

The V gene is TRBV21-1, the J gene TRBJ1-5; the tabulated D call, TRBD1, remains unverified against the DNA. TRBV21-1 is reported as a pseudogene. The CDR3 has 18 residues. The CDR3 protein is CASSRDTPDRNKNQPQHF. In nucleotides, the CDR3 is TGTGCCAGCAGCCGGGATACACCGGACAGGAATAAGAATCAGCCCCAGCATTTT.

The CDR3, as DNA: TGTGCCAGCAGTTTAGGAGGCTTCAATCAGCCCCAGCATTTT. It codes for CASSLGGFNQPQHF. This sequence joins TRBV27 and TRBJ1-5, with D hard to call. In germline, CDR1 is MNHEY, CDR2 SMNVEV (reference sequence). The CDR3 spans 14 residues. The ends were cut back, 2 bases at V and 3 bases at J, with 8 bases in the middle.